The present T cell receptor beta chain was sequenced within a study of cytomegalovirus exposure and HLA in healthy donors. Overall study: The use of the same platform for the 95 to 150 validation repertoires and the approximately 730 first-cohort repertoires was reported by a later analysis. Findings of the study overall: Investigators reported 150 to 200 TCR beta chains as tied to cytomegalovirus. It was reported that the classifier diagnosed cytomegalovirus status with high specificity and sensitivity in both the original and validation cohorts.

This clone was recorded once. Antigen unknown. The donors were part of the roughly 120-subject validation cohort, which stood apart from the approximately 670-subject first cohort. Libraries were prepared by immunoSEQ multiplex PCR; TCRdb keeps only in-frame clonotypes and omits some of them. Of some 64,000 clones in the sample, 97% were seen once. Germline V gene sequence: CDR1 KGHSH, CDR2 LQKENI. Trimming took 5 bases from V and 4 from J; bases not matched to a gene: 15. This CDR3 spans 18 amino acids. The V call is TRBV18, the J call TRBJ2-1; 9 nucleotides match TRBD2. The TCR comes from a woman aged 18-29 years in good health and CMV-seropositive. The material sequenced was PBMCs. Written as DNA, the CDR3 is TGTGCCAGCTCATCGTTGCCTGCGGGAGGGCCGGGGTACAATGAGCAGTTCTTC. This encodes CASSSLPAGGPGYNEQFF.